This TCR beta chain was obtained from a study of early T cells in non-severe SARS-CoV-2 infection. This CDR3 spans 12 amino acids. Trimming left V 6 bases short and J 7 bases short, with 12 bases between. CDR1 is DFQATT and CDR2 is SNEGSKA in the germline V gene (reference sequence). Attachment of unique molecular identifiers to individual cDNA molecules was performed. TCRdb reprocessed the 5' RACE reads with MiXCR, giving one entry per CDR3 protein. The sample lists fewer than 100,000 distinct CDR3 sequences; more than 10% were seen once. This clonotype appeared a few times. Sequenced: whole blood. The origin of this receptor is an adult who was a healthcare worker with PCR-confirmed SARS-CoV-2 infection or an uninfected control (not recorded which). The chain combines TRBV20-1 with TRBJ1-4; D is ambiguous. The CDR3 spells CSAGLSREKLFF. CDR3 coding DNA: TGCAGTGCAGGTTTGAGCCGTGAAAAACTGTTTTTT.